The present T cell receptor beta chain was sequenced within a study of T cell responses to AZD1222 COVID-19 vaccine. Broader study findings: None of the repertoires were sampled until the peak T cell response had passed. Recipients of two AZD1222 doses showed rising Spike-specific TCR breadth and depth. White British ancestry dominated among donors, who included more females, and clonal diversity was possibly underestimated.

CDR3 size: 15 residues. Trimming cost V 2 bases and J 4 bases, with 14 bases left between them. The germline gives CDR1 MNHEY, CDR2 SVGEGT. TCRdb's table, derived via immunoSEQ multiplex PCR, lists solely in-frame clones and lacks some. The sample holds about 97,000 clones, roughly 84% seen once. Details on this clone: Its antigen is unknown.

This specimen consisted of peripheral blood, obtained on day 0 of AZD1222 vaccination. This TCR was recovered from an adult in good health. V and J are TRBV6-2 or TRBV6-3 and TRBJ1-2; a possible D gene is TRBD1 (6 bases). Written as DNA, the CDR3 is TGTGCCAGCAGTTACCGATCCGGGACATCCTATGGCTACACCTTC. It encodes CASSYRSGTSYGYTF.